This T cell receptor (beta chain) was sequenced for a study of blood T cells in healthy people across ages. The V gene's germline CDR1 is MNHEY and CDR2 SMNVEV (reference sequence). This CDR3 is 13 amino acids long. V shed 5 bases and J shed 6 bases, with 13 bases lying between them. Using a J-beta primer mix together with a sample-barcoded 5' primer, a second PCR was run for about 6 to 12 cycles. TCRdb called the 5' RACE reads again in MiXCR, with one record for every CDR3 protein. The data show approximately 1.5 million distinct CDR3 sequences, under 55% seen once. The chain employs TRBV27 and TRBJ1-1; D uncertain. Sequenced material: blood. This TCR came from a woman younger than 30 in good health. CDR3 sequence: CASSPPEVAEAFF. CDR3 coding DNA: TGTGCCAGCAGTCCCCCGGAAGTCGCTGAAGCTTTCTTT.